This T cell receptor (beta chain) was sequenced during a study of cytomegalovirus exposure and HLA in healthy donors. Study in general: Roughly 80 million unique TCRs from HLA-typed donors made up an early data release.

Trimming left V 7 bases short and J 4 bases short, with 13 bases between. The germline V gene has CDR1 MNHNS and CDR2 SASEGT. CDR3 size: 13 residues. The PCR contained 60 Vbeta and 13 Jbeta primers. Sequenced by immunoSEQ multiplex PCR; TCRdb stores in-frame clones only, minus some. The data contain about 160,000 clones, roughly 87% of them seen just once; the ten biggest clones take up 0.65% to 0.9%. The sequenced sample was PBMCs. This TCR was sampled from a woman in her twenties or thirties in good health and CMV-seronegative. V and J are TRBV6-1 and TRBJ1-2, with a weak D call TRBD1 (6 bases). This CDR3 reads CASTLTGFYGYTF. As DNA, the CDR3 is TGTGCCAGCACCCTAACAGGGTTCTATGGCTACACCTTC.